This T cell receptor (beta chain) was sequenced in a study of vaccination effects on CD4 cells after COVID-19. Worth noting for this clone: Its target is unknown.

This table comes from immunoSEQ multiplex PCR, and its TCRdb copy is limited to in-frame clones, with some not included. Here the sample spans 60,000 to 65,000 clones, about 79% being singletons. Before sequencing, viral peptide pools were used by the ViraFEST assay to expand antigen-specific CD4+ T cells. Cells that had been cultured for nine to eleven days were the source of isolated CD4+ T cells. The healthy vaccine recipients, who had no prior SARS-CoV-2 infection, showed negative nucleocapsid antibodies. Trimming cost V 6 bases and J 4 bases, with 17 bases left between them. Germline V gives CDR1 MNHEY, CDR2 SVGAGI. The CDR3 spans 15 residues.

This clonotype originated in a human donor who received a COVID-19 vaccine. This chain links TRBV6-5 with TRBJ2-3; D is perhaps TRBD1 (6 bases). The sequencing here drew on CD4+ T cells from PBMCs cultured with HCoV-OC43 spike peptides, taken before COVID-19 vaccination. Subset reported: HCoV-OC43 spike overlapping peptide pool stimulation. CDR3 amino acids: CASSGQLGIADTQYF. CDR3 coding DNA: TGTGCCAGCAGCGGACAGTTGGGCATCGCAGATACGCAGTATTTT.